A selection of T cell receptor beta chains follows, all from one sample in a study of vaccination effects on CD4 cells after COVID-19. TCRdb's copy holds only in-frame clones and misses some; the assay was immunoSEQ multiplex PCR. The table lists 64,000 or so clones, around 80% of them singletons. No antigens are known for them. The starting material was CD4+ T cells from PBMCs cultured with HCoV-OC43 spike peptides, obtained after COVID-19 vaccination. The receptors were sampled from a human donor who received a COVID-19 vaccine. CDR3s leave out the opening cysteine and the closing phenylalanine or tryptophan. Fields, in order: CDR3 protein, D gene, V gene. D genes are given only for firm matches.

ASSYSIGTETQY	-	TRBV6-2/TRBV6-3
ASSLRTGGTEAF	-	TRBV5-1
ASSPGQGRETQY	TRBD1	TRBV18
ASSEHMGSSYNEQF	-	TRBV6-1
ASPVQWGGPSTDTQY	-	TRBV5-8
ASSKARWGLRGYT	-	TRBV21-1
ASSLVADTEAF	-	TRBV5-1
ASSQAGRGSYYEQF	-	TRBV4-2
ASSDRGPGANVLT	TRBD1	TRBV2
ASSVTSTDTQY	-	TRBV9
ASSESRAAGELF	-	TRBV10-1
ASNPDSMNTIY	-	TRBV6-6
ASSLRGNEQF	-	TRBV7-3
ASSHTGQSGYT	-	TRBV3-1/TRBV3-2
ASSSVSSGSYNEQF	TRBD2	TRBV5-1
ASRPRGGPAFQPQH	-	TRBV12-2
ASSGQMGRGNTIY	-	TRBV19
ASSFVRNTGELF	-	TRBV6-2/TRBV6-3
ASTTRGGRGYT	-	TRBV2
ASSLSHTGPQETQY	-	TRBV7-2
ASSYSREGSGYT	-	TRBV6-5
ASSPAWRQLYRYGYT	-	TRBV14
ASSTQRGNTEAF	-	TRBV19
ASSFWAVNYGYT	-	TRBV6-6
AISEERESRYT	-	TRBV10-3
SASDRGYGYT	TRBD1	TRBV20-1
ASSLHQGLGTEAF	-	TRBV7-8
ASSYAGTGHNEQF	TRBD1	TRBV19
ASSYGGQSVNYGYT	TRBD1	TRBV6-5
ASSAGQNSNQPQH	-	TRBV6-5
ASSIGTGSRSNEKLF	TRBD1	TRBV19
SVEGTGRYGYT	TRBD1	TRBV29-1
ASRRTMGLYGYT	-	TRBV27
ASQQGRKTQY	-	TRBV6-5
ASSFRRVTEQF	-	TRBV7-2
ASSSRGERSETQY	-	TRBV4-1
ASSQGWGTYGYT	-	TRBV3-1/TRBV3-2
ASSQSMDSPLH	-	TRBV7-3
ASSQGRVDGNQPQH	-	TRBV4-3
ASSAVPDSNQPQH	-	TRBV11-2
ASSVGSGRGPGNTIY	TRBD1	TRBV9
ASSAQGSNTGELF	-	TRBV9
ASSVVPGVEQF	-	TRBV9
ASHRDSQDNEQF	-	TRBV6-5
AWSGTGGGYT	TRBD1	TRBV30
ASSPTGFTEAF	-	TRBV7-3
SVVSDSNQPQH	-	TRBV29-1
ASSPHGPGVTIQETQY	-	TRBV18
ATSDMGNTEAF	-	TRBV24-1
ASSDRGTTEAF	TRBD1	TRBV19
ASSGWGAYEQF	-	TRBV5-1
ASSPRDRGMNQPQH	TRBD1	TRBV3-1/TRBV3-2
ASPGGVGNTEAF	TRBD1	TRBV5-8
ATSSPLRVGRTTNYGYT	-	TRBV15
ASSLGSQETQY	-	TRBV5-1
ASSPPDRGYQPQH	TRBD1	TRBV28
ASSYWDIRGTEAF	-	TRBV5-6
ASSESAGDSGANVLT	TRBD2	TRBV6-1